This entry lists 5 T cell receptor beta chains sequenced from one sample in a study of T cell responses to AZD1222 COVID-19 vaccine. The repertoire was sequenced with immunoSEQ multiplex PCR; TCRdb's copy has only in-frame clones and lacks some. In the table there are some 120,000 clones, more than 70% of which are singletons. Sequences were derived from peripheral blood, sampled on day 0 of AZD1222 vaccination. These receptors originate from an adult in good health.

This clone was recorded once. V usage is TRBV4-3 and J usage is TRBJ1-2, with a tentative D call TRBD1 (5 bases). Per the germline V gene, CDR1 is LGHNA and CDR2 is YSLEER. V was trimmed by 4 bases and J by 6 bases, leaving 12 bases between them. CDR3 size: 13 residues. The chain's CDR3 is CASSLTRGDGYTF. The CDR3 bases are TGCGCCAGCAGCCTGACGCGGGGGGATGGCTACACCTTC.

This sequence joins TRBV7-2 and TRBJ1-2; 9 bases fit TRBD1. The CDR3 has 15 amino acids. J gave up 2 bases and V 3 bases, and 4 bases lay outside the gene matches. CDR1 and CDR2 from the germline V gene are SGHTA and FQGNSA. CDR3 DNA sequence: TGTGCCAGCAGCTTGACGACAGGGGGGAACTATGGCTACACCTTC. Amino acids: CASSLTTGGNYGYTF.

This clone came up a few times. CDR3 protein: CAISEVRGGRADTQYF. CDR3 nucleotide sequence: TGTGCCATCAGTGAGGTACGGGGGGGCCGAGCAGATACGCAGTATTTT. The V and J genes are TRBV10-3 and TRBJ2-3; the match to TRBD2 covers 8 bases. This CDR3 has 16 amino acids. Germline lookup yields CDR1 ENHRY and CDR2 SYGVKD. V gave up 2 bases and J gave up 4 bases; unmatched junction bases: 8.

This clone has just a few counts. The chain links TRBV4-2 to TRBJ2-1; 13 bases fit TRBD2. CDR1 is LGHNA and CDR2 is YNFKEQ in the germline V gene. The CDR3 totals 16 residues. With 3 bases clipped from V and 5 bases from J, the junction kept 4 bases outside the gene matches. CDR3 DNA: TGTGCCAGCAGCCACCAACTAGCGGGGGGGAACAATGAGCAGTTCTTC. Translation gives CASSHQLAGGNNEQFF.

In DNA, the CDR3 is TGTGCCGCCGGCAGGTTGATGAACACTGAAGCTTTCTTT. Its translation is CAAGRLMNTEAFF. The J gene is TRBJ1-1, the V gene TRBV6-5; D is ambiguous. Deletions cut 11 bases from V and 0 bases from J, with 13 bases between. The CDR3 consists of 13 residues. Germline V lookup: CDR1 MNHEY, CDR2 SVGAGI.